One and the same sample provided the 29 T cell receptor beta chains below, sequenced in a study of T-cell memory formation after mild COVID-19. Via MiXCR, TCRdb re-called the 5' RACE reads, giving one row per CDR3 protein. Among hundreds of thousands of distinct CDR3 sequences listed, approximately 16% were seen once. Sequencing input: PBMCs or a T cell subset sorted from them (not recorded which). The receptors originated from a young man who had mild COVID-19 (a few samples of this study predate the infection). Cell type and time point are not known.

This clonotype was observed at least ten times. The chain has TRBV4-3 and TRBJ2-4; 7 bases agree with TRBD2. CDR1 LGHNA and CDR2 YSLEER come from the germline V gene. The CDR3 is 16 residues long. Trimming cost V 0 bases and J 2 bases; bases outside gene matches: 4. CDR3 sequence reads: CASSQDSGGTKNIQYF. The CDR3 coding sequence is TGCGCCAGCAGCCAAGATTCGGGGGGAACCAAAAACATTCAGTACTTC.

The sample holds a few counts of this clonotype. The V call is TRBV20-1, the J call TRBJ1-4, with a weak D call TRBD1 (5 bases). Looked up from germline, CDR1 is DFQATT and CDR2 is SNEGSKA (reference sequence). V dropped 3 bases and J dropped 8 bases, with 13 bases sitting between them. The CDR3 has 13 amino acids. The CDR3 sequence is CSASRETAEKLFF. The CDR3, as DNA: TGCAGTGCTAGCAGGGAGACGGCGGAAAAACTGTTTTTT.

The rearrangement links TRBV7-2 to TRBJ1-2; D ambiguous. This CDR3 is 14 amino acids long. Germline CDR1 and CDR2: SGHTA and FQGNSA. Trimming pared 1 base from V and 7 bases from J, leaving 13 bases between. Here the CDR3 reads CASSLGPRSGGYTF. The CDR3, as DNA: TGTGCCAGCAGCTTAGGGCCCCGGTCTGGTGGCTACACCTTC.

The CDR3 DNA is TGCGCCAGCAGCCAAGTGTTGGTAGCCGATGAGCAGTTCTTC. Residues: CASSQVLVADEQFF. The chain joins TRBV4-1 to TRBJ2-1; D uncertain. CDR1 and CDR2 (germline): MGHRA, YSYEKL. V gave up 1 base and J gave up 8 bases, with 12 bases separating them. This CDR3 comprises 14 residues.

The rearrangement uses TRBV12-3 or TRBV12-4 and TRBJ1-1; 8 bases align to TRBD1. V shed 6 bases, J shed 7 bases, and the junction held 7 bases outside the gene matches. CDR3 length equals 13 residues. The CDR3 sequence is CASSQDRAGEAFF. The DNA for the CDR3 is TGTGCCAGCAGCCAGGACAGGGCGGGTGAAGCTTTCTTT.

This clonotype came up many times. CDR3 nucleotides: TGCGCCAGCAGCCAAGTCACAGGGGCTGGCTACGAGCAGTACTTC. It translates to CASSQVTGAGYEQYF. V is TRBV4-1 and J is TRBJ2-7; TRBD1 agrees at 7 bases. V was pared by 1 base and J by 3 bases, with 6 bases of the junction left unmatched. From germline, CDR1 is MGHRA and CDR2 YSYEKL. CDR3 size: 15 residues.

This clonotype was seen at least ten times. This chain joins TRBV20-1 and TRBJ2-7; D uncertain. From germline, CDR1 is DFQATT and CDR2 SNEGSKA (reference sequence). The CDR3 contains 11 residues. Trimming pared 5 bases from V and 4 bases from J, leaving 9 bases between. DNA for the CDR3: TGCAGTGCTTCCCCAGGTTACGAGCAGTACGTC. It specifies CSASPGYEQYV.

V usage is TRBV29-1 and J usage is TRBJ2-5; a possible D gene is TRBD2 (5 bases). Trimming shortened V by 3 bases and J by 4 bases, and 15 bases separated the two germline ends. From germline, CDR1 is SQVTM and CDR2 ANQGSEA. The CDR3 is made up of 14 amino acids. The CDR3 sequence is CSVELGLARETQYF. CDR3 sequence (DNA): TGCAGCGTTGAGCTTGGGCTAGCCCGAGAGACCCAGTACTTC.

The V call is TRBV7-2, the J call TRBJ2-5; D is unresolved. This CDR3 region has 11 residues. Germline assignment: CDR1 SGHTA and CDR2 FQGNSA. V lost 5 bases and J 4 bases, leaving 5 bases between the germline ends. This CDR3 is CASSTLETQYF. CDR3 bases: TGTGCCAGCAGCACGTTAGAGACCCAGTACTTC.

The rearrangement links TRBV7-8 to TRBJ2-7; 10 bases are a match to TRBD1. After removal of 4 bases from V and 4 bases from J, the junction contained 7 bases not matched to a gene. The length of the CDR3 is 15 residues. CDR1 SGHVS and CDR2 FQNEAQ come from the germline V gene. The CDR3 loop is CASSSRDRGQYEQYV. The CDR3 nucleotides are TGTGCCAGCAGCTCCCGGGACAGGGGTCAGTACGAGCAGTACGTC.

This clonotype appeared many times. CDR3 residues: CASSEGHTGELFF. For the CDR3, the DNA is TGTGCCAGCAGTGAAGGACACACCGGGGAGCTGTTTTTT. The chain employs TRBV2 and TRBJ2-2; D call uncertain. Trimming removed 1 base from V and 3 bases from J, with 3 bases in between. This CDR3 region has 13 residues. CDR1 and CDR2 from the germline V gene are SNHLY and FYNNEI.

V is TRBV20-1 and J is TRBJ2-7; maybe TRBD2 (6 bases). There are 15 residues in the CDR3. Looked up from germline, CDR1 is DFQATT and CDR2 is SNEGSKA (reference sequence). Trimming removed 1 base at V and 6 bases at J, with 19 bases between. The CDR3, as DNA: TGCAGTGCTAGAGTCGGAGGGTATCGAGATGTCGAGCAGTACTTC. It is translated as CSARVGGYRDVEQYF.

This clonotype was seen a handful of times. The chain uses TRBV11-2 and TRBJ2-5; no reliable D call. The CDR3 totals 17 residues. The germline V and J ends were trimmed by 6 bases and 2 bases, with 22 bases remaining between them. Germline-derived CDR1 and CDR2 are SGHAT and FQNNGV. CDR3 sequence reads: CASRLKAWASPQETQYF. CDR3 in DNA: TGTGCCAGCAGACTAAAAGCATGGGCGTCTCCGCAAGAGACCCAGTACTTC. The whole variable domain, filled in from reference TRBV11-2 and TRBJ2-5, reads EAGVAQSPRYKIIEKRQSVAFWCNPISGHATLYWYQQILGQGPKLLIQFQNNGVVDDSQLPKDRFSAERLKGVDSTLKIQPAKLEDSAVYLCASRLKAWASPQETQYFGPGTRLLVL.

The CDR3 spells CASSLVGSFYEQYV. DNA for the CDR3: TGTGCCAGCAGCTTAGTCGGCAGCTTCTACGAGCAGTACGTC. The gene calls are TRBV7-9 and TRBJ2-7; D unresolved. CDR1 is SEHNR, CDR2 FQNEAQ, per germline (reference sequence). The CDR3 extends over 14 amino acids. Trimming removed 1 base from V and 3 bases from J, with 10 bases in between.

The sample holds a few counts of this clonotype. This chain uses TRBV5-1 with TRBJ2-3, with D possibly TRBD2 on 5 matching bases. V was clipped by 4 bases and J by 4 bases, with 16 bases between them. Germline V gives CDR1 SGHRS, CDR2 YFSETQ. The CDR3 runs to 15 residues. The CDR3 nucleotides are TGCGCCAGCAGCAAGATGTTGGCAGCGGCAGATACGCAGTATTTT. Encoded protein: CASSKMLAAADTQYF. The whole variable domain, filled in from reference TRBV5-1 and TRBJ2-3, reads KAGVTQTPRYLIKTRGQQVTLSCSPISGHRSVSWYQQTPGQGLQFLFEYFSETQRNKGNFPGRFSGRQFSNSRSEMNVSTLELGDSALYLCASSKMLAAADTQYFGPGTRLTVL.

The chain combines TRBV12-3 or TRBV12-4 with TRBJ1-2, with TRBD1 matching over 8 bases. The V gene end was trimmed by 6 bases and the J gene end by 2 bases; junction bases not matched to a gene: 8. CDR3 length: 15 residues. DNA of the CDR3: TGTGCCAGCAGACCTGCGGGACAGGTGAACTATGGCTACACCTTC. It yields the protein CASRPAGQVNYGYTF.

This clonotype was detected a few times. The rearrangement uses TRBV9 and TRBJ2-5; D is perhaps TRBD2 (6 bases). This CDR3 spans 17 amino acids. CDR1 is SGDLS and CDR2 is YYNGEE in the germline V gene. V was cut by 0 bases and J by 1 base, with 16 bases left in between. CDR3 sequence reads: CASSVAGEWGFQETQYF. The CDR3 coding sequence is TGTGCCAGCAGCGTAGCGGGAGAGTGGGGTTTCCAAGAGACCCAGTACTTC.

The CDR3 DNA reads as TGTGCCACCCATTGGGGACAGGGGGAGACTGAAGCTTTCTTT. It codes for CATHWGQGETEAFF. V usage is TRBV6-5 and J usage is TRBJ1-1; 11 positions match TRBD1. V gave up 10 bases and J gave up 5 bases; unmatched junction bases: 9. Germline loops: CDR1 MNHEY, CDR2 SVGAGI. This CDR3 is 14 amino acids long.

J is TRBJ2-1 and V is TRBV5-5; 7 bases map to TRBD2. Unmatched junction bases numbered 7, after V lost 1 base and J lost 6 bases. CDR3 length: 15 residues. The germline V gene has CDR1 SGHKS and CDR2 YYEKEE (reference sequence). CDR3 in amino acids: CASSLLAGAPNEQFF. The CDR3 nucleotides are TGTGCCAGCAGCTTGCTTGCGGGAGCGCCCAATGAGCAGTTCTTC.

This clonotype has more than one count but fewer than ten. This chain joins TRBV6-5 and TRBJ1-5; D is undetermined. Trimming stripped 0 bases from V and 2 bases from J, with 8 bases between. Germline V CDR1 and CDR2: MNHEY, SVGAGI. This CDR3 has 15 amino acids. The CDR3: CASSYSNKGNQPQHF. As DNA, the CDR3 is TGTGCCAGCAGTTACTCAAATAAGGGCAATCAGCCCCAGCATTTT.

The gene calls are TRBV19 and TRBJ1-2, with D perhaps TRBD1 (5 bases). Trimming shortened V by 7 bases and J by 2 bases, and 11 bases separated the two germline ends. CDR1 LNHDA and CDR2 SQIVND come from the germline V gene (reference sequence). The CDR3 runs 13 residues. CDR3 sequence reads: CASNWGPNYGYTF. The CDR3 DNA is TGTGCCAGTAACTGGGGCCCCAACTATGGCTACACCTTC.

This chain uses TRBV5-6 with TRBJ2-5; possibly TRBD1 for D (6 bases). This CDR3 region has 14 residues. Germline loops: CDR1 SGHDT, CDR2 YYEEEE. V gave up 2 bases and J gave up 2 bases, with 10 bases separating them. DNA for the CDR3: TGTGCCAGCAGCTTCGGGACACCGCAAGAGACCCAGTACTTC. This encodes CASSFGTPQETQYF.

Only a few counts were recorded for this clonotype. The CDR3 nucleotides read TGTGCCAGCAGCTTAGTTGGCCGGTCGGGACTAGACACAGATACGCAGTATTTT. Translated, it gives CASSLVGRSGLDTDTQYF. V usage is TRBV7-6 and J usage is TRBJ2-3, with 8 bases fitting TRBD2. V was clipped by 1 base and J by 2 bases; unmatched bases: 11. Germline V CDR1 and CDR2: SGHVS, FNYEAQ. The CDR3 totals 18 residues.

The DNA of the CDR3 is TGTGCCATCAGTACAGGGACAGGGGTTGGGAAGACCCAGTACTTC. This encodes CAISTGTGVGKTQYF. The gene calls are TRBV10-3 and TRBJ2-5; the match to TRBD1 covers 10 bases. The germline V gene has CDR1 ENHRY and CDR2 SYGVKD. Losses at the gene ends were 5 bases for V and 6 bases for J; bases not matched to a gene: 9. The CDR3 sequence is 15 residues long.

This clonotype has a count of ten or more. This chain uses TRBV12-3 or TRBV12-4 with TRBJ2-1; the D is unclear. There are 12 residues in the CDR3. V lost 6 bases, J lost 5 bases, and 8 bases lay in between. The CDR3 region has the DNA TGTGCCAGCAGCCTCGCCCACAATGAGCAGTTCTTC. Translated: CASSLAHNEQFF.

V and J are TRBV11-2 and TRBJ1-5; TRBD1 aligns across 7 bases. Unmatched junction bases numbered 0, after V lost 1 base and J lost 0 bases. CDR3 length equals 15 residues. The V gene's germline CDR1 is SGHAT and CDR2 FQNNGV. CDR3 sequence: CASSLGDSSNQPQHF. The CDR3 DNA reads as TGTGCCAGCAGCTTAGGGGACAGTAGCAATCAGCCCCAGCATTTT.

This chain connects TRBV5-1 to TRBJ2-7; tentatively, D is TRBD2 (6 bases). The CDR3 is 15 amino acids. The germline gives CDR1 SGHRS, CDR2 YFSETQ. Between the trimmed V and J ends, which lost 3 bases and 0 bases, there was a span of 13 bases. The CDR3, as DNA: TGCGCCAGCAGCTCCCGGGACTGGGACTCCTACGAGCAGTACTTC. This encodes CASSSRDWDSYEQYF.

V usage is TRBV12-3 or TRBV12-4 and J usage is TRBJ2-2, with 9 bases matching TRBD1. The J segment lost 7 bases and the V segment lost 4 bases, leaving 4 bases of the junction unmatched. The CDR3 has 14 residues. Written as DNA, the CDR3 is TGTGCCAGCAGTTGGGACAGGGTAGTCGGGGAGCTGTTTTTT. Amino acids: CASSWDRVVGELFF.

This clonotype was seen more than once but under ten times. The chain has TRBV6-2 or TRBV6-3 and TRBJ2-1; D gene uncertain. The germline gives CDR1 MNHEY, CDR2 SVGEGT. There are 15 residues in the CDR3. With 6 bases removed from V and 7 bases from J, the gap between germline ends came to 19 bases. The CDR3 here is CASSFLGPPENEQFF. The CDR3 DNA sequence: TGTGCCAGCAGCTTTCTAGGACCCCCTGAAAATGAGCAGTTCTTC.